The 5 T cell receptor beta chains below come from one sample, sequenced in a study of blood T cell repertoires in COVID-19. Repertoires were generated with immunoSEQ multiplex PCR, while TCRdb's copy carries only in-frame clones and drops some. The profile shows approximately 46,000 clones, approximately 85% of them singletons. The material sequenced was peripheral blood. The source is a human donor in a cohort sampled during active COVID-19.

J is TRBJ1-1 and V is TRBV5-4; D is possibly TRBD1 (5 bases). Trimming took 4 bases from V and 5 from J, leaving 18 bases between them. Germline CDR1 SGHNT, CDR2 YYREEE (reference sequence). This CDR3 has 15 amino acids. DNA for the CDR3: TGTGCCAGCAGCCCGGGGGAGAGGGGTTGGACTGAAGCTTTCTTT. Translating it yields CASSPGERGWTEAFF.

J is TRBJ2-7 and V is TRBV6-5; D possibly corresponds to TRBD2 (6 bases). Germline assignment: CDR1 MNHEY and CDR2 SVGAGI. V lost 2 bases and J lost 2, with 10 bases in between. This CDR3 region has 14 residues. CDR3 DNA sequence: TGTGCCAGCAGTTACGGGGCGGGGACCTACGAGCAGTACTTC. This translates into CASSYGAGTYEQYF.

This chain uses TRBV27 with TRBJ1-6; 7 bases match TRBD1. From germline, CDR1 is MNHEY and CDR2 SMNVEV (reference sequence). The junction had 8 bases not matched to a gene; V was cut back by 5 bases and J by 7 bases. The CDR3 length is 15 residues. The CDR3 here is CASSRDRVGNSPLHF. The CDR3 DNA reads TGTGCCAGCAGTCGCGACAGGGTGGGAAATTCACCCCTCCACTTT.

The chain employs TRBV7-2 and TRBJ2-3, with a weak D call TRBD2 (6 bases). The V gene's germline CDR1 is SGHTA and CDR2 FQGNSA. V gave up 7 bases and J gave up 6 bases, with 14 bases separating them. This CDR3 contains 13 residues. This CDR3 reads CASKLDRGDTQYF. CDR3 bases: TGTGCCAGCAAATTAGATCGGGGGGATACGCAGTATTTT.

The chain links TRBV5-5 to TRBJ1-1; D possibly corresponds to TRBD1 (6 bases). The germline CDR1 and CDR2 sequences are SGHKS and YYEKEE (reference sequence). This CDR3 is 13 amino acids long. The V end lost 6 bases, the J end lost 7 bases, and 16 bases lay between the germline ends. The CDR3 region has the DNA TGTGCCAGCACCCCGGACAGTCTTGGTGAAGCTTTCTTT. Encoded protein: CASTPDSLGEAFF.